One TCR beta chain is described in this entry. Per the original methods: Reference gene primer amplification gave nucleated cell count estimates. Generated by immunoSEQ multiplex PCR, the TCRdb table keeps only in-frame clones and is missing some. For V, J and clone size, that table is used; D and trimming come from the DNA. The repertoire holds 400,000 to 550,000 clones, with 80% to 90% as singletons. The sample belongs to a study of blood T cell repertoires in COVID-19. Study in general: Nucleic acid was either cDNA or gDNA, and it came from T cells, B-cell-depleted T cells, or PBMCs.

The CDR3 consists of 14 residues. V usage is TRBV21-1 and J usage is TRBJ1-5; no DNA check was done on the table's D call, TRBD1. TRBV21-1 is described as a pseudogene. Source material: peripheral blood. The sequence derives from a woman aged 25 to 39 with acute or convalescent COVID-19. The CDR3 reads CASSSPGQIQPQHF. The CDR3 DNA reads as TGTGCCAGCAGCTCACCGGGACAGATCCAGCCCCAGCATTTT.